This T cell receptor beta chain originates from a study of blood T cell repertoires in COVID-19. Overall study context: Acute and convalescent COVID-19 samples came from the United States, Italy and Spain. Sources were T cells, B-cell-depleted T cells, or PBMCs; the material itself was cDNA or gDNA.

The table lists this clone with a count of one. The CDR3 sequence is 17 residues long. Trimming removed 5 bases from V and 7 bases from J, with 21 bases in between. Germline loops: CDR1 LNHDA, CDR2 SQIVND (reference sequence). As handled by the study authors: By means of reference gene primer amplification, nucleated cell counts were estimated. The protocol was immunoSEQ multiplex PCR, while the TCRdb copy is restricted to in-frame clones and leaves out a portion. From that table come the V and J calls and clone size; the DNA was used to work out D and trimming. The sample has around 180,000 clones; around 89% are singletons.

This sequence originates from a woman aged 25 to 45 with acute or convalescent COVID-19. The sample taken for sequencing was peripheral blood. The chain couples TRBV19 to TRBJ1-6; D is unresolved. The CDR3 region is CASSPHHMTSRNSPLHF. The CDR3 coding sequence is TGTGCCAGTAGTCCTCACCACATGACTAGTCGGAATTCACCCCTCCACTTT.